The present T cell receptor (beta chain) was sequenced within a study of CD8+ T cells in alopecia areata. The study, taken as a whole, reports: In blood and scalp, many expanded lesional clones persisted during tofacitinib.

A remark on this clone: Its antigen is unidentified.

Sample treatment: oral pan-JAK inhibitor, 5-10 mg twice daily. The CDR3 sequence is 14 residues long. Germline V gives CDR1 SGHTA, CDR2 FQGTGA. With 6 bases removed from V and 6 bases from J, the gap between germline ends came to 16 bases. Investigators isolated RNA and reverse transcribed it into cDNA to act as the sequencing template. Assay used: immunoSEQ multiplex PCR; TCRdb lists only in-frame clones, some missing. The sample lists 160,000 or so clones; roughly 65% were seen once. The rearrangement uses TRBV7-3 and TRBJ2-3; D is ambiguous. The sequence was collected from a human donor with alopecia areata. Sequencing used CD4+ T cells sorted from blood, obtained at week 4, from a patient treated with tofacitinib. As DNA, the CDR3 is TGTGCCAGCAGAATCAATAGTAATAGTGATACGCAGTATTTT. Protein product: CASRINSNSDTQYF.